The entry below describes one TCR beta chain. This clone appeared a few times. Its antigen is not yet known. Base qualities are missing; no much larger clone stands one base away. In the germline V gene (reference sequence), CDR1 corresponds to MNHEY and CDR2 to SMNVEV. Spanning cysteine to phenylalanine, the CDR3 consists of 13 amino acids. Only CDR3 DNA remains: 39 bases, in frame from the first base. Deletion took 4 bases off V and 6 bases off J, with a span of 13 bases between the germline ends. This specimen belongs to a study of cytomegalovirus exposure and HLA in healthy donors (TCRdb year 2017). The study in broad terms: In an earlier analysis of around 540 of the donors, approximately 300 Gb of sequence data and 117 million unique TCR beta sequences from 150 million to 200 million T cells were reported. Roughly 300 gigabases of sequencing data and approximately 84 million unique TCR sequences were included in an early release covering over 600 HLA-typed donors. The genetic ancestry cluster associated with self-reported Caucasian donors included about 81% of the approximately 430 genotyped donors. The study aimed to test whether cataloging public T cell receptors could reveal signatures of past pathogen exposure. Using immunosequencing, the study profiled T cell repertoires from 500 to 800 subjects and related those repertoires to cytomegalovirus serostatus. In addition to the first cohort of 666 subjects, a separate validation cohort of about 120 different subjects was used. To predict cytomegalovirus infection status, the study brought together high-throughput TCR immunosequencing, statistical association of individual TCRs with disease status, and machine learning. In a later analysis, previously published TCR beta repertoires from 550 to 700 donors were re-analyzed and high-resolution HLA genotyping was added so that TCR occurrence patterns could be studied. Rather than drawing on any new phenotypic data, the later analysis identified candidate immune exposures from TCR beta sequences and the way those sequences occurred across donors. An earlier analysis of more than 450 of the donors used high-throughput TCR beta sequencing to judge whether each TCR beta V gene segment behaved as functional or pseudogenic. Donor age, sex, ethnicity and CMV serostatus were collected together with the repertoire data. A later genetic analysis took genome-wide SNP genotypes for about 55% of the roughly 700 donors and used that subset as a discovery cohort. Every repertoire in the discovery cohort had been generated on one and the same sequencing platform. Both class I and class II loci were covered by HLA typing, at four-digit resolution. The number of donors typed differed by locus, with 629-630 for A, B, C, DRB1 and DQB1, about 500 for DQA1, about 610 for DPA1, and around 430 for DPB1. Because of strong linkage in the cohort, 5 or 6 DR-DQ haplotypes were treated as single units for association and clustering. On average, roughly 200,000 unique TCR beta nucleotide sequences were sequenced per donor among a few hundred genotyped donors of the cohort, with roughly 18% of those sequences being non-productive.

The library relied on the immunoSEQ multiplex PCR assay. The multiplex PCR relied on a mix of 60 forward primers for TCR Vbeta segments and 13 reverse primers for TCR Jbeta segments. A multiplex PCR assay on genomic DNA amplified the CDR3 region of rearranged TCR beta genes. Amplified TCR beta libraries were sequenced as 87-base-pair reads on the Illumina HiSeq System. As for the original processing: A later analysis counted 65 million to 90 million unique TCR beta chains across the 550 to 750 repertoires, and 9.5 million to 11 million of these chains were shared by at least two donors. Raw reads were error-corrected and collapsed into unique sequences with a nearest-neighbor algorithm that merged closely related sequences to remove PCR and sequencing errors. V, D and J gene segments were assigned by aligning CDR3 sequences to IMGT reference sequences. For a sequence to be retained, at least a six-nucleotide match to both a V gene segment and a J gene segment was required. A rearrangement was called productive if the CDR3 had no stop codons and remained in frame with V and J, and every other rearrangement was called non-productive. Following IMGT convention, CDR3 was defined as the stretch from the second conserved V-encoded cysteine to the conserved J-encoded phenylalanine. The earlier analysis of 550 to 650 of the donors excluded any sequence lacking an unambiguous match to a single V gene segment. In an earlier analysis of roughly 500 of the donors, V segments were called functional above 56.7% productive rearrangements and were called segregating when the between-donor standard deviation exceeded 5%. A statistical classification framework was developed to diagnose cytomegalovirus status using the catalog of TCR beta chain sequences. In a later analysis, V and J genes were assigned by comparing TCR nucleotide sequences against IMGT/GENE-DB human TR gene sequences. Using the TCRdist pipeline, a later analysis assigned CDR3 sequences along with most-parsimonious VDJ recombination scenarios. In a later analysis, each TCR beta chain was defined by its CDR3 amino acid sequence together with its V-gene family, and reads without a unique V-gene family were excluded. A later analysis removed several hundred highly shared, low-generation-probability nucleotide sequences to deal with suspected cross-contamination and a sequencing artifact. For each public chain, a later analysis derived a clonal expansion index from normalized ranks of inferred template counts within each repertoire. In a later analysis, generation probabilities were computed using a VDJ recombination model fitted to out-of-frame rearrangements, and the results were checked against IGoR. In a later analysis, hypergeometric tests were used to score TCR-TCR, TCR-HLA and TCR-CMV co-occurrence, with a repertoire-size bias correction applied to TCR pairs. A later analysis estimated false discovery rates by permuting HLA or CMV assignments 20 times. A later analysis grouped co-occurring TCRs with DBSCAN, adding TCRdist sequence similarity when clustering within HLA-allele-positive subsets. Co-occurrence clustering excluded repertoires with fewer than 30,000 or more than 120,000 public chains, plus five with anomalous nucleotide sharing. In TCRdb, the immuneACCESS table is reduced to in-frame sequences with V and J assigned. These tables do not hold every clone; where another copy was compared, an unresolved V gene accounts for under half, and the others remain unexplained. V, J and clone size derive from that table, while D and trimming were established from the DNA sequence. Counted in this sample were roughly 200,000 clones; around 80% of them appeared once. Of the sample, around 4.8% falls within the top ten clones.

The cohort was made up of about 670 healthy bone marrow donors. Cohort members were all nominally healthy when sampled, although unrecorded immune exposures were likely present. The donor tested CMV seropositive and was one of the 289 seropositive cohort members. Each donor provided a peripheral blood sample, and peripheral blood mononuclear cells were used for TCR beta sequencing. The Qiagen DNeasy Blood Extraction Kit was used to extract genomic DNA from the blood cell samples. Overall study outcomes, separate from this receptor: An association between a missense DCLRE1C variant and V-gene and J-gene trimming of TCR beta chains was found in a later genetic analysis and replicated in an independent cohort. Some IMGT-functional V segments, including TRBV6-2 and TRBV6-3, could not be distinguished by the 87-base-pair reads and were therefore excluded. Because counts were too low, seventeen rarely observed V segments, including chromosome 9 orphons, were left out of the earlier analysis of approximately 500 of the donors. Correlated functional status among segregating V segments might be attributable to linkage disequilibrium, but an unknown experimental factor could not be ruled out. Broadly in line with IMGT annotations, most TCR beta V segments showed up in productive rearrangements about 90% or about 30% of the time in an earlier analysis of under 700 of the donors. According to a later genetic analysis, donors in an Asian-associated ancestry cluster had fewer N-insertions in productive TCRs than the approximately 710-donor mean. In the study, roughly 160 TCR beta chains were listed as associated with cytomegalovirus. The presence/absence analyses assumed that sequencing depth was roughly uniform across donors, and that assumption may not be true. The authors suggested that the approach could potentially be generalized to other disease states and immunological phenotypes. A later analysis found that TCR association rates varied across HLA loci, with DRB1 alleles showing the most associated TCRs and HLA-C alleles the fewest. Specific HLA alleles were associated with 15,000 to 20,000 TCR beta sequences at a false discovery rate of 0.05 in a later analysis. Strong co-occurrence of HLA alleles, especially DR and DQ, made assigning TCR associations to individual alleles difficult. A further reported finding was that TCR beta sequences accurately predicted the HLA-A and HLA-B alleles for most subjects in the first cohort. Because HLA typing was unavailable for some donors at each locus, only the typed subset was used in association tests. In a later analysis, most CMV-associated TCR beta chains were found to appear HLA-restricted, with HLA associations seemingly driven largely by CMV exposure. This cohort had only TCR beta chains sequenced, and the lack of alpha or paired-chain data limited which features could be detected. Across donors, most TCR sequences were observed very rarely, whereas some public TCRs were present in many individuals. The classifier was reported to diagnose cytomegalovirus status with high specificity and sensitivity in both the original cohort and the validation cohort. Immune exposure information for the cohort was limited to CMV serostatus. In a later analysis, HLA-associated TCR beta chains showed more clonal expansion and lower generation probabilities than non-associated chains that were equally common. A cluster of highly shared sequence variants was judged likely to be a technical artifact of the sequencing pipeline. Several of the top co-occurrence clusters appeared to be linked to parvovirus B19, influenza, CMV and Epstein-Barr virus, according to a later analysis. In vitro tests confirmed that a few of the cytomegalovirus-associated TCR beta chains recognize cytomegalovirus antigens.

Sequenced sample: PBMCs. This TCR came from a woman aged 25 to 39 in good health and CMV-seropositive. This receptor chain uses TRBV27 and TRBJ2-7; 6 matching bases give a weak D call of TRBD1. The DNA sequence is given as TGTGCCAGCAGTTATGGGGGCTCGGGCGAGCAGTACTTC. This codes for CASSYGGSGEQYF.